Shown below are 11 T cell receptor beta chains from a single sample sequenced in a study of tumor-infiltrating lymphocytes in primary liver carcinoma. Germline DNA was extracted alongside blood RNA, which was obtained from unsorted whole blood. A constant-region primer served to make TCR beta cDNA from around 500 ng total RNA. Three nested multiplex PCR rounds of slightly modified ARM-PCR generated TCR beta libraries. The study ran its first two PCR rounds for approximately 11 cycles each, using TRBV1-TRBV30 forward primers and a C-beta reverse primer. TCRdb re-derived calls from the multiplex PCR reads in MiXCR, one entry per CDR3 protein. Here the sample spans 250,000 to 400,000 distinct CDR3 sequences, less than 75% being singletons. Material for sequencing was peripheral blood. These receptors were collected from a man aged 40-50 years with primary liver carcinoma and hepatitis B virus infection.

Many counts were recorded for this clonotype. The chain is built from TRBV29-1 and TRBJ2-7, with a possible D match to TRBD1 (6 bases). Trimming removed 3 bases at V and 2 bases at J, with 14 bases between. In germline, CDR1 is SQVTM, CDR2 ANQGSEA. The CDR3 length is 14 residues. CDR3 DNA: TGCAGCGTTGAGACGGGACACCCAACCTACGAGCAGTACTTC. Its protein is CSVETGHPTYEQYF.

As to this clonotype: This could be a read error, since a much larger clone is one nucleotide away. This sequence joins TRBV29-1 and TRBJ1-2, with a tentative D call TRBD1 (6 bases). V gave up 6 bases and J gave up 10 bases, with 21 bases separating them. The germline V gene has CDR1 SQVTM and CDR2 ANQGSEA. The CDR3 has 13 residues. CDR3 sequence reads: CSVTMGGQGDYTF. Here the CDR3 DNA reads TGCAGCGTCACTATGGGGGGGCAAGGTGACTACACCTTC.

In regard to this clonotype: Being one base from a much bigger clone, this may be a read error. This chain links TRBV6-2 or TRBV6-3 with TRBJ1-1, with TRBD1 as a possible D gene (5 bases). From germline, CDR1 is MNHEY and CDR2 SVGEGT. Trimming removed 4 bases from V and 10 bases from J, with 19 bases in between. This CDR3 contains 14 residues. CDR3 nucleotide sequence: TGTGCCAGCAGTTTTCAGGGCAGTGTCCCTGGAGCTTTCTTT. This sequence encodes CASSFQGSVPGAFF.

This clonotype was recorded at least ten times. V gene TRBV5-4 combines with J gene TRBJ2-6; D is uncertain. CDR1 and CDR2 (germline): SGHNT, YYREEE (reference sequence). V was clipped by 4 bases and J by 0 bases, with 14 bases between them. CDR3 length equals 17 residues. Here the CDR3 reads CASSPGSFFSGANVLTF. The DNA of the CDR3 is TGTGCCAGCAGCCCCGGGTCTTTCTTCTCTGGGGCCAACGTCCTGACTTTC.

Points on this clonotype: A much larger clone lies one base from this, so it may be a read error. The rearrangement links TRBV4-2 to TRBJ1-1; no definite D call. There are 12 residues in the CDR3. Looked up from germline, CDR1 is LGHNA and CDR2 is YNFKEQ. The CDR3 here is CASSQGFTGAFF. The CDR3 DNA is TGTGCCAGCAGCCAGGGTTTCACTGGAGCTTTCTTT.

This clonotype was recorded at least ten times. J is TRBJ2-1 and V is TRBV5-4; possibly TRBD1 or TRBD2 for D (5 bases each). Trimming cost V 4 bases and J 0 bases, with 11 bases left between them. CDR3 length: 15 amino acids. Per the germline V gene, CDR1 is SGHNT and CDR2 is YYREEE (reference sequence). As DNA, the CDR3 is TGTGCCAGCAGCAAAGGGACGAGCTCCTACAATGAGCAGTTCTTC. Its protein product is CASSKGTSSYNEQFF. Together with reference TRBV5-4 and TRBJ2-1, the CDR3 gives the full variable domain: ETGVTQSPTHLIKTRGQQVTLRCSSQSGHNTVSWYQQALGQGPQFIFQYYREEENGRGNFPPRFSGLQFPNYSSELNVNALELDDSALYLCASSKGTSSYNEQFFGPGTRLTVL.

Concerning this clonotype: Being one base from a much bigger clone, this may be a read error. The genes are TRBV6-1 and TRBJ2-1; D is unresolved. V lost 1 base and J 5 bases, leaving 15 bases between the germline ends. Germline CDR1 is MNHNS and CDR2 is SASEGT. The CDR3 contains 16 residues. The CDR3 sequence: CASSEDFQYINNEQFF. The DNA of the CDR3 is TGTGCCAGCAGTGAAGATTTCCAGTATATAAACAATGAGCAGTTCTTC.

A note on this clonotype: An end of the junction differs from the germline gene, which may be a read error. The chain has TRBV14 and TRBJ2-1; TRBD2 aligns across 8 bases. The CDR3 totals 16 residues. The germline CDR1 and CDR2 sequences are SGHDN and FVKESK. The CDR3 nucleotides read TGTGCCAGCAGCGACATAGCGGGACACTCCTACAATGAGCTGTTCTTC. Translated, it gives CASSDIAGHSYNELFF.

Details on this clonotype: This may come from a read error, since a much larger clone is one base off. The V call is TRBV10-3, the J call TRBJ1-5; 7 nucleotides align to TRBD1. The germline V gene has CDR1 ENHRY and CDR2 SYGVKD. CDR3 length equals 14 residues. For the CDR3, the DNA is TGTGCCATCAGTTCGACAGGGTTGGATCAGTCCCAGCATTTT. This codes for CAISSTGLDQSQHF.

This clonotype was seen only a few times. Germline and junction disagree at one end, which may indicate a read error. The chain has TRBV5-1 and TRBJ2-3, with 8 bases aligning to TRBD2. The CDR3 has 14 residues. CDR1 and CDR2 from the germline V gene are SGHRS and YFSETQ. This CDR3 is CVSGGGGDRDTQYF. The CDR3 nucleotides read TGCGTCAGCGGGGGTGGCGGGGACCGCGATACGCAGTATTTT.

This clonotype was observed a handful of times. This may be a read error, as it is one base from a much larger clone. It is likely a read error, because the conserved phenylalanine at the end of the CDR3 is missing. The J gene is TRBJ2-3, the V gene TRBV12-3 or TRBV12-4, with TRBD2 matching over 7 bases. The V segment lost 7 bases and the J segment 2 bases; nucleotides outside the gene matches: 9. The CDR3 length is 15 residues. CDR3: CASKVSGTITDTQYI. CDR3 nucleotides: TGTGCCAGCAAAGTATCCGGGACTATCACAGATACGCAGTATATT.